One T cell receptor beta chain is described in this entry. The investigators reverse transcribed all of the isolated RNA, so they sequenced expressed TCRB transcripts. Measured with immunoSEQ multiplex PCR; TCRdb has only the in-frame clones, and not every one. The sample lists about 320,000 clones, 11% to 15% occurring once. The data originate from a study of beta chain features in type 1 diabetes. From germline, CDR1 is SGDLS and CDR2 YYNGEE. The CDR3 length is 19 residues. J lost 0 bases, V lost 4 bases, and 10 bases had no gene match. This clonotype was sampled from a young man in good health. The chain joins TRBV9 to TRBJ2-2, with 12 bases identical to TRBD2. Sample: central memory CD4+ T cells from blood. The CDR3 DNA is TGTGCCAGCAGCCCCCGGCCTAGCGGGAGGGACTCGAACACCGGGGAGCTGTTTTTT. Encoded protein: CASSPRPSGRDSNTGELFF.